A selection of T cell receptor beta chains follows, all from one sample in a study of T cells in Graves' hyperthyroidism and ophthalmopathy. TCRdb used MiXCR to reprocess the multiplex PCR reads, holding one entry per CDR3 protein. In the table there are hundreds of thousands of distinct CDR3 sequences, 14% of which are singletons. The sequencing sample was made of blood. These receptors all stem from a woman between 18 and 29 years old with Graves' hyperthyroidism. Both conserved end residues are part of each CDR3. D genes are given only for firm matches. Only some rows state a clone size, as once, few, many or a class for expanded clones.

len: 14
abundance: .
v_gene: TRBV13
d_gene: .
j_gene: TRBJ1-6
CDR3aa: CASSSKRGLSPLHF
CDR3nt: TGTGCCAGCAGCTCGAAGCGAGGACTTTCACCCCTCCACTTT

len: 18
abundance: many
v_gene: TRBV12-3/TRBV12-4
d_gene: .
j_gene: TRBJ1-6
CDR3aa: CASTFRQITFSYNSPLHF
CDR3nt: TGTGCCAGCACCTTTCGACAGATTACTTTCTCCTATAATTCACCCCTCCACTTT

len: 19
abundance: .
v_gene: TRBV10-3
d_gene: TRBD2
j_gene: TRBJ2-7
CDR3aa: CAIKGVIGTSGSETYEQYF
CDR3nt: TGTGCCATCAAGGGAGTAATCGGGACTAGCGGGAGTGAGACCTACGAGCAGTACTTC

len: 15
abundance: many
v_gene: TRBV29-1
d_gene: TRBD2
j_gene: TRBJ2-1
CDR3aa: CSVLGLAGVYNEQFF
CDR3nt: TGCAGCGTTCTGGGACTAGCGGGAGTATACAATGAGCAGTTCTTC

len: 16
abundance: few
v_gene: TRBV20-1
d_gene: TRBD1
j_gene: TRBJ2-7
CDR3aa: CSARPLRDRKSYEQYF
CDR3nt: TGCAGTGCTAGACCCCTCCGGGACAGAAAATCATACGAGCAGTACTTC

len: 16
abundance: .
v_gene: TRBV20-1
d_gene: .
j_gene: TRBJ1-1
CDR3aa: CSARGTYHARNTEAFF
CDR3nt: TGCAGTGCTAGAGGAACCTACCACGCGCGGAACACTGAAGCTTTCTTT

len: 18
abundance: many
v_gene: TRBV12-3/TRBV12-4
d_gene: TRBD2
j_gene: TRBJ2-7
CDR3aa: CASRRGTLAALGTYEQYF
CDR3nt: TGTGCCAGCAGGCGGGGGACACTAGCGGCCCTGGGGACCTACGAGCAGTACTTC

len: 14
abundance: many
v_gene: TRBV5-1
d_gene: TRBD1
j_gene: TRBJ2-7
CDR3aa: CASSWGTGDYEQYF
CDR3nt: TGCGCCAGCAGCTGGGGGACAGGGGACTACGAGCAGTACTTC

len: 17
abundance: .
v_gene: TRBV11-3
d_gene: TRBD2
j_gene: TRBJ2-1
CDR3aa: CASSLPSGPFPYNEQFF
CDR3nt: TGTGCCAGCAGCTTACCTAGCGGCCCGTTTCCCTACAATGAGCAGTTCTTC

len: 15
abundance: few
v_gene: TRBV6-1
d_gene: TRBD1
j_gene: TRBJ2-7
CDR3aa: CASRGPGTGVYEQYF
CDR3nt: TGTGCCAGCAGGGGTCCCGGGACAGGGGTATACGAGCAGTACTTC

len: 16
abundance: .
v_gene: TRBV3-1
d_gene: .
j_gene: TRBJ2-2
CDR3aa: CASSHLLRGNTGELFF
CDR3nt: TGTGCCAGCAGCCATCTCCTTAGGGGGAACACCGGGGAGCTGTTTTTT